One and the same sample provided the 21 T cell receptor beta chains below, sequenced in a study of vaccination and CD4 T cells after COVID-19. Sample time point: late sampling 161 to 241 days after vaccination in a few convalescent patients. As to treatment: roughly nine-day PBMC culture with coronavirus spike peptide pools or control peptides (ViraFEST assay). Sequence data for DNA of cultured CD4+ T cells were generated by the Oncomine TCR Beta short-read assay. TCRdb fed the PCR reads into MiXCR, producing one record per CDR3 protein. Of fewer than 30,000 distinct CDR3 sequences in the sample, over 25% were seen once. These receptors' antigens are unknown. The sample was CD4+ T cells from blood, cultured in vitro, taken about 7 months after SARS-CoV-2 vaccination. The receptors come from a human donor who had recovered from COVID-19.

The chain carries TRBV29-1 and TRBJ2-7; tentative D call: TRBD1 (6 bases). In germline, CDR1 is SQVTM, CDR2 ANQGSEA. V gave up 7 bases and J gave up 1 base, with 17 bases separating them. This CDR3 contains 14 residues. CDR3 loop: CSAKVARGSYEQYF. CDR3 in DNA: TGCAGCGCCAAGGTGGCCAGGGGATCCTACGAGCAGTACTTC.

The sample holds many counts of this clonotype. The chain links TRBV7-8 to TRBJ2-5, with D possibly matching TRBD2 (6 bases). Germline lookup yields CDR1 SGHVS and CDR2 FQNEAQ. Deletions cut 3 bases from V and 10 bases from J, with 21 bases between. This CDR3 contains 15 residues. This CDR3 reads CASSLFPRAGWDQYF. In DNA, the CDR3 is TGTGCCAGCAGCTTGTTCCCGCGGGCGGGATGGGACCAGTACTTC.

This clonotype was picked up a small number of times. The V gene is TRBV7-9, the J gene TRBJ2-3, with no clear D. Germline V CDR1 and CDR2: SEHNR, FQNEAQ (reference sequence). The CDR3 has 11 residues. The V gene lost 2 bases and the J gene lost 5 bases, with 2 bases spanning the gap. CDR3 sequence (DNA): TGTGCCAGCAGCTTACAAGATACGCAGTATTTT. Translation: CASSLQDTQYF.

This clonotype has only a few counts. This chain connects TRBV27 to TRBJ1-2; D remains unclear. CDR1 and CDR2 (germline): MNHEY, SMNVEV (reference sequence). V lost 4 bases, J lost 4 bases, and 19 bases lay in between. There are 16 residues in the CDR3. This CDR3 is CASSSASEEPPYGYTF. CDR3 bases: TGTGCCAGCAGTTCCGCATCGGAGGAGCCCCCCTATGGCTACACCTTC.

This chain connects TRBV28 to TRBJ1-1, with D unclear. The germline V and J ends were trimmed by 3 bases and 12 bases, with 14 bases remaining between them. Looked up from germline, CDR1 is MDHEN and CDR2 is SYDVKM. This CDR3 spans 12 amino acids. The CDR3 region is CASSFLEIRSFF. The DNA for the CDR3 is TGTGCCAGCAGTTTTCTGGAGATTCGATCTTTCTTT.

There are a few counts of this clonotype. The chain combines TRBV7-6 with TRBJ1-1; weak D call: TRBD1 (6 bases). The CDR3 loop spans 14 amino acids. From germline, CDR1 is SGHVS and CDR2 FNYEAQ. Trimming shortened V by 1 base and J by 5 bases, and 11 bases separated the two germline ends. The CDR3: CASSLEGQGTEAFF. CDR3 DNA sequence: TGTGCCAGCAGCTTAGAGGGGCAGGGGACTGAAGCTTTCTTT.

The gene calls are TRBV20-1 and TRBJ2-4; either TRBD1 or TRBD2 may supply D (6 bases each). CDR1 is DFQATT and CDR2 is SNEGSKA in the germline V gene (reference sequence). With 6 bases removed from V and 3 bases from J, the gap between germline ends came to 15 bases. The CDR3 extends over 14 amino acids. The CDR3 nucleotides are TGCAGTGCCTCCCGGGGGCTGGGCAAAAACATTCAGTACTTC. It encodes CSASRGLGKNIQYF.

This clonotype was observed at least ten times. The V call is TRBV7-9, the J call TRBJ1-6; the match to TRBD1 covers 7 bases. The CDR3 covers 15 residues. The ends lost 6 bases at V and 5 bases at J; junction bases unmatched: 7. Per the germline V gene, CDR1 is SEHNR and CDR2 is FQNEAQ (reference sequence). This chain's CDR3 is CASSRGTENNSPLHF. In DNA, the CDR3 is TGTGCCAGCAGTCGAGGGACAGAGAATAATTCACCCCTCCACTTT.

The gene calls are TRBV29-1 and TRBJ2-1; 15 nucleotides align to TRBD2. Germline V lookup: CDR1 SQVTM, CDR2 ANQGSEA. CDR3 length: 15 residues. The trim removed 2 bases at V and 15 bases at J, leaving 11 bases unmatched. Here the CDR3 DNA reads TGCAGCGTTGAATTCGAAGGACTAGCGGGAGGGGCGGTGTTCTTC. Residues: CSVEFEGLAGGAVFF.

The V and J genes are TRBV20-1 and TRBJ2-3; D perhaps matches TRBD2 (5 bases). Germline V gene lookup returns CDR1 DFQATT and CDR2 SNEGSKA (reference sequence). V was cut by 6 bases and J by 4 bases, with 23 bases left in between. The CDR3 is 16 amino acids. CDR3: CSATSVGSPGADTQYF. For the CDR3, the DNA is TGCAGTGCAACCTCGGTGGGGAGCCCCGGCGCAGATACGCAGTATTTT.

The chain employs TRBV28 and TRBJ1-2; D remains ambiguous. CDR1 MDHEN and CDR2 SYDVKM come from the germline V gene. This CDR3 has 12 residues. V was cut by 3 bases and J by 2 bases, with 4 bases left in between. The CDR3 coding sequence is TGTGCCAGCAGTTTCTCAAACTATGGCTACACCTTC. Encoded protein: CASSFSNYGYTF.

The chain recombines TRBV20-1 with TRBJ2-3; a weak D match, TRBD2 (5 bases). From germline, CDR1 is DFQATT and CDR2 SNEGSKA (reference sequence). The CDR3 is 16 amino acids. V lost 6 bases and J 0 bases, leaving 19 bases between the germline ends. The CDR3: CSAPEGAPTSTDTQYF. The DNA of the CDR3 is TGCAGTGCCCCAGAGGGAGCTCCAACTAGCACAGATACGCAGTATTTT.

The chain has TRBV29-1 and TRBJ2-5; 8 bases fit TRBD1. The J segment lost 4 bases and the V segment lost 5 bases, leaving 6 bases of the junction unmatched. CDR1 is SQVTM, CDR2 ANQGSEA, per germline. The CDR3 runs to 13 residues. The CDR3 is CSVRVRGRETQYF. CDR3 coding DNA: TGCAGCGTTAGGGTCAGGGGGCGAGAGACCCAGTACTTC.

This clonotype was seen a few times. CDR3 sequence reads: CASRPQGEREQFF. The DNA of the CDR3 is TGTGCCAGCAGACCCCAGGGGGAGCGGGAGCAGTTCTTC. V usage is TRBV6-2 or TRBV6-3 and J usage is TRBJ2-1, with 7 bases fitting TRBD1. CDR3 size: 13 residues. Trimming removed 6 bases from V and 10 bases from J; junction bases left unmatched: 9. Per germline, CDR1 MNHEY and CDR2 SVGEGT.

This clonotype appeared a single time. V gene TRBV28 combines with J gene TRBJ2-1; 12 nucleotides align to TRBD2. The CDR3 covers 17 residues. The trim removed 5 bases at V and 4 bases at J, leaving 9 bases unmatched. Germline loops: CDR1 MDHEN, CDR2 SYDVKM. The CDR3 here is CASSRLAGAGAYNEQFF. Here the CDR3 DNA reads TGTGCCAGCAGTAGACTAGCGGGAGCTGGAGCGTACAATGAGCAGTTCTTC. Full variable domain (missing parts from reference TRBV28 and TRBJ2-1): DVKVTQSSRYLVKRTGEKVFLECVQDMDHENMFWYRQDPGLGLRLIYFSYDVKMKEKGDIPEGYSVSREKKERFSLILESASTNQTSMYLCASSRLAGAGAYNEQFFGPGTRLTVL.

The chain couples TRBV19 to TRBJ1-1, with D hard to call. The V gene's germline CDR1 is LNHDA and CDR2 SQIVND (reference sequence). The CDR3 contains 15 residues. Trimming cost V 3 bases and J 1 base, with 12 bases left between them. CDR3 DNA sequence: TGTGCCAGTAGTATCGTCTGGGCGGCGAACACTGAAGCTTTCTTT. It is translated as CASSIVWAANTEAFF. The variable domain in full, with the rest retrieved from reference TRBV19 and TRBJ1-1, is DGGITQSPKYLFRKEGQNVTLSCEQNLNHDAMYWYRQDPGQGLRLIYYSQIVNDFQKGDIAEGYSVSREKKESFPLTVTSAQKNPTAFYLCASSIVWAANTEAFFGQGTRLTVV.

This sequence joins TRBV18 and TRBJ1-1, with D hard to call. The V and J ends lost 6 bases and 0 bases respectively, with 8 bases between them. The CDR3 sequence is 13 residues long. Germline CDR1 and CDR2: KGHSH and LQKENI. This CDR3 reads CASSPTVNTEAFF. In DNA form, the CDR3 reads TGTGCCAGCTCCCCGACGGTGAACACTGAAGCTTTCTTT.

The V and J genes are TRBV29-1 and TRBJ2-7; D possibly corresponds to TRBD2 (5 bases). From germline, CDR1 is SQVTM and CDR2 ANQGSEA. There are 14 residues in the CDR3. Trimming removed 7 bases at V and 3 bases at J, with 19 bases between. The CDR3 region has the DNA TGCAGCGGCCAAACGCGGGCCGGTCACTACGAGCAGTACTTC. This gives the protein CSGQTRAGHYEQYF.

There are a few counts of this clonotype. The chain links TRBV5-5 to TRBJ1-1; D unresolved. Trimming pared 4 bases from V and 1 base from J, leaving 8 bases between. The CDR3 runs 13 residues. The V gene's germline CDR1 is SGHKS and CDR2 YYEKEE (reference sequence). The CDR3 DNA reads TGTGCCAGCAGCATCCACGGGAACACTGAAGCTTTCTTT. Translation: CASSIHGNTEAFF.

There are a few counts of this clonotype. V usage is TRBV28 and J usage is TRBJ2-5; the match to TRBD2 covers 11 bases. From germline, CDR1 is MDHEN and CDR2 SYDVKM. This CDR3 spans 17 amino acids. V gave up 6 bases and J gave up 5 bases; unmatched junction bases: 14. In DNA form, the CDR3 reads TGTGCCAGCAGCTTCGGACTAGCGGGCCCCCCGAGGGAGACCCAGTACTTC. Amino acids: CASSFGLAGPPRETQYF. Combining the CDR3 with reference TRBV28 and TRBJ2-5 gives the whole variable domain DVKVTQSSRYLVKRTGEKVFLECVQDMDHENMFWYRQDPGLGLRLIYFSYDVKMKEKGDIPEGYSVSREKKERFSLILESASTNQTSMYLCASSFGLAGPPRETQYFGPGTRLLVL.

This chain joins TRBV19 and TRBJ2-7, with 8 bases matching TRBD1. This CDR3 contains 14 residues. Germline-derived CDR1 and CDR2 are LNHDA and SQIVND (reference sequence). J gave up 9 bases and V 6 bases, and 13 bases lay outside the gene matches. The CDR3 loop is CASRQTGQGTVQYF. The DNA of the CDR3 is TGTGCCAGTAGGCAGACCGGACAGGGTACAGTGCAGTACTTC.